This T cell receptor beta chain derives from a study of identical twins. Points from the study as a whole: Cord blood beta clonotypes that were abundant carried fewer insertions, and memory repertoires showed no such trend.

Donors were all healthy Caucasians. The ends lost 4 bases at V and 8 bases at J; junction bases unmatched: 13. The CDR3 runs to 16 residues. Germline values: CDR1 SGHRS, CDR2 YFSETQ. Template switching supplied a universal primer site; unique molecular identifiers were carried on the cDNA. Via MiXCR, TCRdb re-called the 5' RACE reads, giving one row per CDR3 protein. The sample has 400,000 to 600,000 distinct CDR3 sequences; about a fifth are singletons. This clonotype was observed a few times. What it binds is unknown. A further study also used this sample, focusing on yellow fever vaccine responses in identical twins. That work states: Reports say the vaccine T cell response in twins looked partly convergent and partly personalized.

The chain links TRBV5-1 to TRBJ1-4, with 8 bases fitting TRBD1. Material: CD4+ T cells sorted from blood. The receptor comes from a woman under 30 in good health. CDR3 in amino acids: CASSLAQGAIREKLFF. CDR3 coding DNA: TGCGCCAGCAGCCTTGCCCAGGGGGCGATCAGAGAAAAACTGTTTTTT.